A single sample is the source of the 19 T cell receptor beta chains below, sequenced in a study of control samples from healthy donors and cancer patients. Data came from immunoSEQ multiplex PCR; TCRdb stores just in-frame clones and leaves some out. The sample includes fewer than 25,000 clones, 88% of them seen just once. Sequences were obtained from PBMCs. Source of these receptors: an older woman with head and neck cancer.

In its sample, this clone is medium-sized. The chain couples TRBV19 to TRBJ1-1; possibly TRBD1 for D (5 bases). V dropped 5 bases and J dropped 1 base, with 11 bases sitting between them. Germline CDR1 LNHDA, CDR2 SQIVND (reference sequence). This CDR3 comprises 14 residues. CDR3 DNA: TGTGCCAGTAGTTTATTCGGGACGAACACTGAAGCTTTCTTT. This sequence encodes CASSLFGTNTEAFF.

For the CDR3, the DNA is TGCGCCAGCAGCCGGGGGGGAACCCCTGAAGCTTTCTTT. This translates into CASSRGGTPEAFF. This sequence joins TRBV5-1 and TRBJ1-1; possible D gene TRBD1, 5 bases. In germline, CDR1 is SGHRS, CDR2 YFSETQ. The V gene lost 4 bases and the J gene lost 6 bases, with 13 bases spanning the gap. The CDR3 is 13 residues long.

This chain links TRBV28 with TRBJ2-5; 7 bases fit TRBD2. CDR3 length: 14 amino acids. The germline gives CDR1 MDHEN, CDR2 SYDVKM. Trimming took 5 bases from V and 3 from J; bases not matched to a gene: 6. CDR3 protein: CASSRWGGKETQYF. The CDR3, as DNA: TGTGCCAGCAGTAGGTGGGGGGGAAAAGAGACCCAGTACTTC.

This clone was detected once. The chain recombines TRBV2 with TRBJ2-7; maybe TRBD2 (6 bases). V shed 6 bases and J shed 5 bases, with 11 bases lying between them. CDR3 length equals 12 residues. Germline V lookup: CDR1 SNHLY, CDR2 FYNNEI. As DNA, the CDR3 is TGTGCCAGCAGCCGGGAGAGCCACGAGCAGTACTTC. This gives the protein CASSRESHEQYF.

The chain has TRBV7-2 and TRBJ1-1; D gene uncertain. This CDR3 contains 15 residues. The germline CDR1 and CDR2 sequences are SGHTA and FQGNSA. V was trimmed by 1 base and J by 1 base, leaving 10 bases between them. The CDR3 reads CASSLVTGWNTEAFF. The CDR3 region has the DNA TGTGCCAGCAGCTTAGTAACGGGGTGGAACACTGAAGCTTTCTTT.

The chain employs TRBV7-3 and TRBJ1-1; 7 nucleotides align to TRBD1. This CDR3 contains 15 residues. Looked up from germline, CDR1 is SGHTA and CDR2 is FQGTGA. The ends lost 1 base at V and 4 bases at J; junction bases unmatched: 6. CDR3 in amino acids: CASSLKAGGGTEAFF. CDR3 coding DNA: TGTGCCAGCAGCTTAAAGGCAGGGGGAGGCACTGAAGCTTTCTTT.

This chain links TRBV5-1 with TRBJ1-5; D ambiguous. The CDR3 is 13 amino acids. The germline CDR1 and CDR2 sequences are SGHRS and YFSETQ. The V end lost 0 bases, the J end lost 4 bases, and 5 bases lay between the germline ends. The CDR3 spells CASSLDSNQPQHF. CDR3 nucleotides: TGCGCCAGCAGCTTGGACTCTAATCAGCCCCAGCATTTT.

The genes are TRBV5-1 and TRBJ2-5, with no clear D. Per the germline V gene, CDR1 is SGHRS and CDR2 is YFSETQ. CDR3 length equals 12 residues. V lost 3 bases and J lost 2, with 5 bases in between. This CDR3 is CASSWGQETQYF. CDR3 DNA: TGCGCCAGCAGCTGGGGACAAGAGACCCAGTACTTC.

The chain recombines TRBV24-1 with TRBJ1-5; D not certain. The V and J ends lost 7 bases and 0 bases respectively, with 6 bases between them. Germline CDR1 reads KGHDR; CDR2 reads SFDVKD. CDR3 length: 13 residues. CDR3 sequence reads: CATSEYSNQPQHF. The CDR3 DNA sequence: TGTGCCACCAGCGAATATAGCAATCAGCCCCAGCATTTT.

This clone was seen a single time. The V gene is TRBV5-6, the J gene TRBJ2-2; TRBD2 might be the D (5 bases). V was cut by 2 bases and J by 6 bases, with 14 bases left in between. Per the germline V gene, CDR1 is SGHDT and CDR2 is YYEEEE. This CDR3 comprises 15 residues. The CDR3, as DNA: TGTGCCAGCAGCTTTGGTCGAGCGGCATCCGGGGAGCTGTTTTTT. As protein: CASSFGRAASGELFF.

This sequence joins TRBV19 and TRBJ1-5; D uncertain. Germline V gene data show CDR1 as LNHDA and CDR2 as SQIVND (reference sequence). This CDR3 spans 14 amino acids. Trimming left V 9 bases short and J 4 bases short, with 16 bases between. The CDR3 protein is CASDDRRENQPQHF. In nucleotides, the CDR3 is TGTGCCAGCGACGATCGACGGGAGAATCAGCCCCAGCATTTT.

The chain employs TRBV29-1 and TRBJ2-7; D is tentatively TRBD1 or TRBD2 (5 bases each). The CDR3 loop spans 11 amino acids. Trimming stripped 4 bases from V and 4 bases from J, with 8 bases between. Germline V gives CDR1 SQVTM, CDR2 ANQGSEA. CDR3 in amino acids: CSVGDGYEQYF. The CDR3 DNA reads TGCAGCGTTGGGGACGGTTACGAGCAGTACTTC.

This clone was seen once. The genes are TRBV18 and TRBJ1-1; weak D call: TRBD1 (5 bases). Germline V gene sequence: CDR1 KGHSH, CDR2 LQKENI. V lost 3 bases, J lost 1 base, and 9 bases lay in between. This CDR3 is built from 14 residues. The CDR3 here is CASSPITGNTEAFF. In DNA form, the CDR3 reads TGTGCCAGCTCACCCATCACAGGGAACACTGAAGCTTTCTTT.

This chain connects TRBV7-6 to TRBJ2-1; D may be TRBD1 (6 bases). Trimming pared 4 bases from V and 10 bases from J, leaving 20 bases between. The V gene's germline CDR1 is SGHVS and CDR2 FNYEAQ. There are 15 residues in the CDR3. The CDR3 nucleotides read TGTGCCAGCAGCTCTCCCAAGGGGGATTCGAGAGAGCAGTTCTTC. Protein sequence: CASSSPKGDSREQFF.

The V and J genes are TRBV6-5 and TRBJ1-5, with 9 bases fitting TRBD1. Germline CDR1 MNHEY, CDR2 SVGAGI. This CDR3 is 15 amino acids long. J lost 4 bases, V lost 5 bases, and 6 bases had no gene match. The CDR3 coding sequence is TGTGCCAGCAGTCCCCTTGACAGGGGGAATCAGCCCCAGCATTTT. Translated: CASSPLDRGNQPQHF.

This chain uses TRBV15 with TRBJ2-7; 7 nucleotides agree with TRBD2. CDR1 and CDR2 (germline): LNHNV, YYDKDF (reference sequence). This CDR3 comprises 16 residues. V shed 0 bases, J shed 2 bases, and the junction held 7 bases outside the gene matches. CDR3 DNA: TGTGCCACCAGCAGAGATTTTGGGGGAGGGACCTACGAGCAGTACTTC. As protein: CATSRDFGGGTYEQYF. Combining the CDR3 with reference TRBV15 and TRBJ2-7 gives the whole variable domain DAMVIQNPRYQVTQFGKPVTLSCSQTLNHNVMYWYQQKSSQAPKLLFHYYDKDFNNEADTPDNFQSRRPNTSFCFLDIRSPGLGDTAMYLCATSRDFGGGTYEQYFGPGTRLTVT.

This chain uses TRBV23-1 with TRBJ2-1, with D maybe TRBD1 (5 bases). TRBV23-1 carries the ORF label, with uncertain function. Trimming cost V 6 bases and J 0 bases, with 18 bases left between them. The CDR3 spans 17 residues. CDR3 protein: CASSPSQGDYSYNEQFF. CDR3 DNA: TGCGCCAGCAGCCCCAGCCAAGGGGATTACTCCTACAATGAGCAGTTCTTC.

The gene calls are TRBV11-2 and TRBJ2-1; TRBD2 matches at 13 bases. There are 18 residues in the CDR3. Germline V lookup: CDR1 SGHAT, CDR2 FQNNGV. V dropped 1 base and J dropped 0; count of bases not matched to a gene: 3. CDR3 nucleotide sequence: TGTGCCAGCAGCTTAGCACTAGCGGGAGGGAGCTCCTACAATGAGCAGTTCTTC. Residues: CASSLALAGGSSYNEQFF.

V is TRBV10-3 and J is TRBJ1-1, with D unclear. Germline lookup yields CDR1 ENHRY and CDR2 SYGVKD. The CDR3 runs to 14 residues. The germline V and J ends were trimmed by 3 bases and 4 bases, with 12 bases remaining between them. The chain's CDR3 is CAISEISEGTEAFF. The CDR3 DNA sequence: TGTGCCATCAGTGAAATATCCGAAGGCACTGAAGCTTTCTTT.